This entry lists 17 T cell receptor beta chains sequenced from one sample in a study of preoperative IRX-2 immunotherapy in early breast cancer. Assay used: immunoSEQ multiplex PCR; TCRdb lists only in-frame clones, some missing. The profile shows 1,300 to 1,500 clones, roughly 70% of them singletons. Treatment in this sample: preoperative locoregional IRX-2 cytokine immunotherapy. Sequencing was performed on tumor tissue, taken before IRX-2 immunotherapy. The receptors were gathered from a human donor with breast cancer.

J is TRBJ1-5 and V is TRBV19, with TRBD1 identical over 8 bases. The CDR3 totals 19 residues. The germline gives CDR1 LNHDA, CDR2 SQIVND (reference sequence). The J segment lost 4 bases and the V segment lost 5 bases, leaving 19 bases of the junction unmatched. CDR3 in DNA: TGTGCCAGTAGTGGCAGAACAGGGGGTGGGGATCTTCGGAATCAGCCCCAGCATTTT. It translates to CASSGRTGGGDLRNQPQHF.

In its sample, this clone was seen once. The rearrangement links TRBV6-8 to TRBJ1-1; D may be TRBD1 (5 bases). Germline lookup yields CDR1 MNHGY and CDR2 SAAAGT. V was clipped by 5 bases and J by 1 base, with 8 bases between them. The CDR3 sequence is 13 residues long. The CDR3 region has the DNA TGTGCCAGCAGTGACAGACCGAACACTGAAGCTTTCTTT. As protein: CASSDRPNTEAFF.

The chain links TRBV5-1 to TRBJ2-5; D remains ambiguous. The germline V gene has CDR1 SGHRS and CDR2 YFSETQ. V was cut by 0 bases and J by 4 bases, with 10 bases left in between. The CDR3 extends over 14 amino acids. CDR3 nucleotide sequence: TGCGCCAGCAGCTTGGGTCCTACCCGAGAGACCCAGTACTTC. Translated: CASSLGPTRETQYF.

The chain carries TRBV11-3 and TRBJ2-3; no clear D gene. Trimming left V 5 bases short and J 0 bases short, with 9 bases between. The CDR3 extends over 14 amino acids. Germline lookup yields CDR1 SGHNT and CDR2 YENEEA. This chain's CDR3 is CASSPQSSTDTQYF. CDR3 in DNA: TGTGCCAGCAGCCCCCAAAGCAGCACAGATACGCAGTATTTT.

This clone was observed a few times. The rearrangement uses TRBV6-1 and TRBJ2-7, with 8 bases fitting TRBD1. Per the germline V gene, CDR1 is MNHNS and CDR2 is SASEGT. The CDR3 sequence is 15 residues long. V was pared by 0 bases and J by 1 base, with 2 bases of the junction left unmatched. The CDR3 DNA is TGTGCCAGCAGTGAAGCGGACAGGGCGTCCTACGAGCAGTACGTC. Protein product: CASSEADRASYEQYV.

The gene calls are TRBV11-3 and TRBJ2-5; TRBD1 or TRBD2 may be the D gene (5 bases each). Trimming cost V 5 bases and J 5 bases, with 18 bases left between them. The CDR3 loop spans 15 amino acids. Germline CDR1 and CDR2: SGHNT and YENEEA. DNA for the CDR3: TGTGCCAGCAGCACGCGACCCGGGGCCAAGGAGACCCAGTACTTC. Translating gives CASSTRPGAKETQYF. Combining the CDR3 with reference TRBV11-3 and TRBJ2-5 gives the whole variable domain EAGVVQSPRYKIIEKKQPVAFWCNPISGHNTLYWYLQNLGQGPELLIRYENEEAVDDSQLPKDRFSAERLKGVDSTLKIQPAELGDSAVYLCASSTRPGAKETQYFGPGTRLLVL.

This clone was detected only once. The chain links TRBV6-7 to TRBJ1-5, with TRBD1 as a possible D gene (6 bases). TRBV6-7 is treated as an ORF (open reading frame) with a function not yet certain. The CDR3 has 15 residues. V was trimmed by 6 bases and J by 1 base, leaving 13 bases between them. CDR3 sequence (DNA): TGTGCCAGCAGAAGGGACATCGCAAGCAATCAGCCCCAGCATTTT. Its protein is CASRRDIASNQPQHF.

V and J are TRBV10-3 and TRBJ2-5, with D possibly being TRBD2 (5 bases). V was shortened by 2 bases and J by 0 bases, with 10 bases between the two germline ends. CDR1 and CDR2 from the germline V gene are ENHRY and SYGVKD. The CDR3 spans 15 residues. CDR3 in amino acids: CAISELGGYQETQYF. The CDR3 coding sequence is TGTGCCATCAGTGAGCTGGGCGGGTACCAAGAGACCCAGTACTTC.

This clone occurred a few times. This chain connects TRBV19 to TRBJ1-2; D might be TRBD1 (5 bases). Germline CDR1 reads LNHDA; CDR2 reads SQIVND (reference sequence). CDR3 length: 15 amino acids. V was clipped by 5 bases and J by 2 bases, with 15 bases between them. As DNA, the CDR3 is TGTGCCAGTAGTGTATCGGGACGGACAAACTATGGCTACACCTTC. Translating it yields CASSVSGRTNYGYTF. Looking up the rest from reference TRBV19 and TRBJ1-2 gives the full variable domain: DGGITQSPKYLFRKEGQNVTLSCEQNLNHDAMYWYRQDPGQGLRLIYYSQIVNDFQKGDIAEGYSVSREKKESFPLTVTSAQKNPTAFYLCASSVSGRTNYGYTFGSGTRLTVV.

This clone has a handful of counts. The chain has TRBV5-1 and TRBJ1-1; TRBD1 is a possible D gene (5 bases). The germline V gene encodes CDR1 SGHRS and CDR2 YFSETQ. The CDR3 spans 14 residues. V was clipped by 4 bases and J by 3 bases, with 13 bases between them. CDR3 sequence: CASSELGGDTEAFF. CDR3 nucleotides: TGCGCCAGCAGCGAGCTCGGGGGGGACACTGAAGCTTTCTTT.

The table lists this clone with a few counts. The J gene is TRBJ1-1, the V gene TRBV6-8, with 9 bases aligning to TRBD1. The CDR3 loop spans 15 amino acids. CDR1 and CDR2 (germline): MNHGY, SAAAGT. V dropped 7 bases and J dropped 4; count of bases not matched to a gene: 10. In DNA, the CDR3 is TGTGCCAGCATTATCGAGACAGGGGGGACCACTGAAGCTTTCTTT. Translation gives CASIIETGGTTEAFF.

The gene calls are TRBV19 and TRBJ1-1, with D unclear. The germline V gene has CDR1 LNHDA and CDR2 SQIVND (reference sequence). The V gene lost 5 bases and the J gene lost 1 base, with 11 bases spanning the gap. The CDR3 covers 14 residues. The CDR3: CASSAHGENTEAFF. CDR3 bases: TGTGCCAGTAGTGCCCATGGAGAGAACACTGAAGCTTTCTTT.

The V gene is TRBV28, the J gene TRBJ1-4; weak D call: TRBD1 (5 bases). Trimming took 1 base from V and 8 from J, leaving 11 bases between them. The CDR3 is 14 residues long. Germline V gene data show CDR1 as MDHEN and CDR2 as SYDVKM. The CDR3 coding sequence is TGTGCCAGCAGTTTATATTCCCGGGACGAAAAACTGTTTTTT. Protein sequence: CASSLYSRDEKLFF.

The chain recombines TRBV28 with TRBJ1-4; possible D gene TRBD1, 6 bases. CDR1 is MDHEN, CDR2 SYDVKM, per germline. The CDR3 sequence is 15 residues long. V shed 6 bases and J shed 0 bases, with 11 bases lying between them. For the CDR3, the DNA is TGTGCCAGCAGCCGACAGGTTGCAACTAATGAAAAACTGTTTTTT. Protein: CASSRQVATNEKLFF. Looking up the rest from reference TRBV28 and TRBJ1-4 gives the full variable domain: DVKVTQSSRYLVKRTGEKVFLECVQDMDHENMFWYRQDPGLGLRLIYFSYDVKMKEKGDIPEGYSVSREKKERFSLILESASTNQTSMYLCASSRQVATNEKLFFGSGTQLSVL.

This rearrangement joins TRBV6-8 to TRBJ1-2; D is unresolved. Trimming took 2 bases from V and 7 from J, leaving 8 bases between them. The V gene's germline CDR1 is MNHGY and CDR2 SAAAGT. CDR3 length: 12 amino acids. The CDR3 here is CASSYGEGGYTF. The DNA for the CDR3 is TGTGCCAGCAGTTACGGGGAGGGTGGCTACACCTTC.

The rearrangement links TRBV6-8 to TRBJ1-6; D unclear. Looked up from germline, CDR1 is MNHGY and CDR2 is SAAAGT. The CDR3 is made up of 17 amino acids. V lost 5 bases to trimming and J lost 3 bases, with 17 bases between them. The CDR3 loop reads CASSMGLNLHYNSPLHF. The CDR3 nucleotides are TGTGCCAGCAGTATGGGGTTGAATTTACACTATAATTCACCCCTCCACTTT.

This sequence joins TRBV23-1 and TRBJ1-1, with D tentatively TRBD1 (6 bases). TRBV23-1 is given ORF status, its function remaining uncertain. Trimming took 6 bases from V and 2 from J, leaving 10 bases between them. CDR3 size: 13 residues. This CDR3 reads CASRGGENTEAFF. The CDR3 DNA reads as TGCGCCAGCAGGGGGGGCGAAAACACTGAAGCTTTCTTT.